This TCR beta chain was identified in a study of T cells in Graves' hyperthyroidism and ophthalmopathy (dated by TCRdb to the late 2010s). About the full investigation: A discovery cohort of about a hundred patients, about 43 with Graves' ophthalmopathy and about 58 with stable Graves' hyperthyroidism, was used to find distinguishing TCR V-J signatures. An independent validation cohort of under 20 hyperthyroidism patients and 17 patients who later progressed to ophthalmopathy tested prospective prediction of ophthalmopathy. The 100 or so discovery patients were randomly divided into training and test sets at a 7:3 ratio. Thyroid tissue and blood T-cell repertoires from roughly 6 Graves' hyperthyroidism patients were also compared in the study. Once sampling was done, hyperthyroidism patients were given methimazole at a starting dose of 30 mg daily, whereas ophthalmopathy patients were given high-dose intravenous methylprednisolone. The paper describes TCR Vbeta CDR3 sequencing of 130 to 150 peripheral blood samples, made up of about 40 ophthalmopathy patients, some 80 hyperthyroidism patients and some 17 progressor patients.

With respect to this clonotype: The clone's antigen remains unknown. One base away there is no much larger clone; base qualities are not given.

The full study reports these points: Most expanded thyroid clonotypes (frequency above 0.001) were also detected in blood, a finding suggesting that blood repertoires may reflect thyroid immune responses. Sample size was not statistically predetermined, and blinding of investigators to group allocation was not performed. In validation, the model predicted progression to ophthalmopathy a median of 6.5 months before onset, with about 70% sensitivity and 72.22% specificity. A 13 V-J signature model separated ophthalmopathy from stable hyperthyroidism, with around 91% sensitivity and 81% to 82% specificity in cross-validation and 80%/75% in testing.

Patients with uncontrolled infections, other autoimmune diseases, pregnancy or lactation were excluded. Diagnoses relied on clinical symptoms, serum thyroxine and TRAb, thyroid ultrasound and orbital computed tomography. Total RNA was extracted with Trizol reagent, and quality was checked on an Agilent 2100 Bioanalyzer. Amplification of TCR beta CDR3 regions was carried out from RNA transcripts. The first round of RT-PCR for the TCR CDR3 was performed with the HTBI primer set and the Qiagen OneStep RT-PCR kit. Libraries were constructed in a second round of multiplex PCR, after which size selection and purification were performed. Libraries were sequenced paired-end with 100 bp reads on an Illumina HiSeq2000. The paper's data handling went like this. Raw data were processed with SOAPnuke, discarding reads with adapters, uncalled bases, mean Phred below 15, or no exact constant-primer or identifier match. COPE v1.2.5 was used to merge high-quality paired reads, and clonotypes were defined as unique nucleotide sequences. MiTCR v1.1 was used to align clonotypes to the IMGT TRBV, TRBD and TRBJ reference segments. The analysis included only V-J combinations with a frequency above 0.0001, which together covered roughly 99% of the repertoires. The TCS score was defined as the ratio of F50 (clonal expansion) to E x V (chaos), calculated using BLOSUM62-based TCRdist between CDR3 peptides within each V-J. Welch's t-statistics and random forest reduced fewer than 550 V-J features to about 13, which were used in a naive Bayes classifier (R e1071). The similarity between thyroid and blood repertoires was quantified using the Morisita-Horn index. TCRdb redid the processing of the public reads, applying fastp at Q25 and MiXCR, and retained in-frame beta chains. Rows with a matching CDR3 protein are joined into one entry that keeps the most common DNA and genes. None of the V and J calls come from the authors' own analysis; TCRdb made them. For this sample there are roughly 500,000 distinct CDR3 sequences; 40% to 55% appear just once. 15% to 20% of the sample comes from the top ten.

CDR1 and CDR2, looked up from the germline V gene, are SGHRS and YFSETQ. Relative to germline, V is missing 0 bases and J is missing 2 bases, with 3 bases of the junction outside any gene match. The cysteine opens and the phenylalanine closes a CDR3 of 16 amino acids. Of the read, only the CDR3 DNA is kept; its 48 bases are in frame from base 1. This receptor was identified in an adult woman with Graves' disease, either hyperthyroidism or ophthalmopathy (not recorded which). Sequencing used peripheral blood or thyroid tissue (not recorded which). Recombination linked TRBV5-1 to TRBJ2-3; 10 central bases correspond to TRBD2. The nucleotides are TGCGCCAGCAGCTTGGGGACTAGCGGACCCACAGATACGCAGTATTTT. It encodes CASSLGTSGPTDTQYF. With the portions outside the CDR3 filled from the reference TRBV5-1 and TRBJ2-3 genes, the complete variable region becomes KAGVTQTPRYLIKTRGQQVTLSCSPISGHRSVSWYQQTPGQGLQFLFEYFSETQRNKGNFPGRFSGRQFSNSRSEMNVSTLELGDSALYLCASSLGTSGPTDTQYFGPGTRLTVL.